These 6 T cell receptor beta chains were sequenced from one sample in a study of blood T cell repertoires in COVID-19. Assay: immunoSEQ multiplex PCR; the TCRdb copy retains only in-frame clones and omits some. The sample yields about 360,000 clones, approximately 86% seen once. Sequencing was carried out using peripheral blood. The receptor set was obtained from a woman aged 60-70 years with COVID-19, enrolled during active disease.

This clone was observed a single time. The gene calls are TRBV6-2 or TRBV6-3 and TRBJ2-5, with a tentative D call TRBD1 (5 bases). V dropped 0 bases and J dropped 3 bases, with 14 bases sitting between them. The CDR3 spans 16 residues. CDR1 is MNHEY and CDR2 is SVGEGT in the germline V gene. In DNA form, the CDR3 reads TGTGCCAGCAGTTACTCACCAGGGTCCGTAGAAGAGACCCAGTACTTC. It specifies CASSYSPGSVEETQYF.

The V gene is TRBV4-1, the J gene TRBJ1-1, with D maybe TRBD1 (5 bases). Germline CDR1 reads MGHRA; CDR2 reads YSYEKL. The CDR3 covers 15 residues. V dropped 4 bases and J dropped 0 bases, with 12 bases sitting between them. CDR3 region: CASSRGGGLNTEAFF. As DNA, the CDR3 is TGCGCCAGCAGCCGCGGGGGAGGGCTGAACACTGAAGCTTTCTTT.

The chain recombines TRBV25-1 with TRBJ1-6; a weak D match, TRBD1 (6 bases). CDR3 length: 15 residues. V gave up 1 base and J gave up 8 bases, with 12 bases separating them. The V gene's germline CDR1 is MGHDK and CDR2 SYGVNS. CDR3 sequence (DNA): TGTGCCAGCAGTGAATCTGACAGGCACGATTCACCCCTCCACTTT. As protein: CASSESDRHDSPLHF.

This clone was picked up many times. The same CDR3 also results from other DNA sequences found in this sample. The chain carries TRBV7-2 and TRBJ2-7, with 8 bases aligning to TRBD1. CDR1 and CDR2 (germline): SGHTA, FQGNSA. The CDR3 covers 17 residues. The junction had 8 bases not matched to a gene; V was cut back by 1 base and J by 0 bases. In nucleotides, the CDR3 is TGTGCCAGCAGCTTAGGACCCAGGACAGGGCGCTCCTACGAGCAGTACTTC. Translation gives CASSLGPRTGRSYEQYF.

The rearrangement uses TRBV6-5 and TRBJ2-7; weak D call: TRBD2 (6 bases). Germline CDR1 is MNHEY and CDR2 is SVGAGI. The CDR3 length is 13 residues. V lost 2 bases, J lost 5 bases, and 10 bases lay in between. The CDR3 nucleotides are TGTGCCAGCAGTTACCCGGGACTGGACGAGCAGTACTTC. This encodes CASSYPGLDEQYF.

The rearrangement joins TRBV10-1 to TRBJ2-5; 7 nucleotides align to TRBD1. The CDR3 length is 15 residues. Germline-derived CDR1 and CDR2 are WNHNN and SYGVQD (reference sequence). V shed 4 bases and J 5 bases; nucleotides not matched to a gene: 10. CDR3 DNA sequence: TGCGCCAGCAGTGTTCAGACAGGGCCCGGGGAGACCCAGTACTTC. Encoded protein: CASSVQTGPGETQYF.